The next 26 T cell receptor beta chains were all read from a single sample in a study of cytomegalovirus exposure and HLA in healthy donors. The PCR employed 60 Vbeta primers together with 13 Jbeta primers. The table came from immunoSEQ multiplex PCR; TCRdb's copy has only in-frame clones and leaves some out. The sample carries roughly 190,000 clones, roughly 83% recorded once. The sequencing sample was made of PBMCs. Receptors were obtained from a woman in her fifties or sixties in good health and CMV-seronegative.

As to this clone: Other DNA sequences in this sample translate to the same CDR3. The V call is TRBV5-1, the J call TRBJ2-3, with 16 nucleotides matching TRBD2. V lost 3 bases, J lost 3 bases, and 1 base stayed unmatched. From germline, CDR1 is SGHRS and CDR2 YFSETQ. The CDR3 covers 16 residues. CDR3 bases: TGCGCCAGCAGCTCGGGACTAGCGGGAGGGACAGATACGCAGTATTTT. This gives the protein CASSSGLAGGTDTQYF. Using reference TRBV5-1 and TRBJ2-3 for the parts outside the CDR3, the full variable domain is KAGVTQTPRYLIKTRGQQVTLSCSPISGHRSVSWYQQTPGQGLQFLFEYFSETQRNKGNFPGRFSGRQFSNSRSEMNVSTLELGDSALYLCASSSGLAGGTDTQYFGPGTRLTVL.

This clone turned up a few times. Within the sample, other DNA sequences also encode this same CDR3. V and J are TRBV20-1 and TRBJ2-7; D is possibly TRBD2 (5 bases). The CDR3 spans 11 residues. Germline-derived CDR1 and CDR2 are DFQATT and SNEGSKA (reference sequence). V lost 5 bases, J lost 4 bases, and 9 bases lay in between. The CDR3 loop reads CSARTGYEQYF. As DNA, the CDR3 is TGCAGTGCTCGGACTGGGTACGAGCAGTACTTC.

Comments on this clone: Different DNA sequences within this sample yield the same CDR3. CDR3 DNA sequence: TGTGCCAGCTCACCACGGACCGGGGTTAATTCACCCCTCCACTTT. It translates to CASSPRTGVNSPLHF. The chain couples TRBV18 to TRBJ1-6; D gene unclear. Germline V gives CDR1 KGHSH, CDR2 LQKENI. The germline V and J ends were trimmed by 1 base and 6 bases, with 10 bases remaining between them. The CDR3 contains 15 residues.

The rearrangement uses TRBV9 and TRBJ2-2; 8 nucleotides match TRBD2. The CDR3 spans 16 residues. The germline V gene encodes CDR1 SGDLS and CDR2 YYNGEE. The J segment lost 2 bases and the V segment lost 3 bases, leaving 6 bases of the junction unmatched. The CDR3 is CASSAPGGVNTGELFF. The CDR3 DNA sequence: TGTGCCAGCAGCGCCCCGGGAGGGGTAAACACCGGGGAGCTGTTTTTT.

The chain recombines TRBV28 with TRBJ1-1, with 8 bases lining up with TRBD1. Germline assignment: CDR1 MDHEN and CDR2 SYDVKM. The J segment lost 3 bases and the V segment lost 4 bases, leaving 10 bases of the junction unmatched. The CDR3 loop spans 16 amino acids. The CDR3 nucleotides read TGTGCCAGCAGTTGGACAGGGCTTGGATCGTACACTGAAGCTTTCTTT. Its protein is CASSWTGLGSYTEAFF.

The gene calls are TRBV14 and TRBJ2-2, with 14 bases fitting TRBD2. This CDR3 comprises 18 residues. The germline V gene has CDR1 SGHDN and CDR2 FVKESK. J gave up 6 bases and V 4 bases, and 10 bases lay outside the gene matches. The CDR3 nucleotides read TGTGCCAGCAGCCTCCGAGGGACTAGCGGGAGAGGATCCGGGGAGCTGTTTTTT. Amino acid sequence: CASSLRGTSGRGSGELFF.

The V and J genes are TRBV5-5 and TRBJ2-3; TRBD2 aligns across 10 bases. CDR1 is SGHKS, CDR2 YYEKEE, per germline (reference sequence). The junction had 3 bases not matched to a gene; V was cut back by 2 bases and J by 6 bases. The CDR3 is 14 amino acids. The CDR3 DNA is TGTGCCAGCAGCTTACTAGCGGGGATGGATACGCAGTATTTT. This gives the protein CASSLLAGMDTQYF.

This clone ranks as medium-sized (0.01 to 0.1%). The genes are TRBV4-3 and TRBJ1-2; tentative D call: TRBD1 (5 bases). The CDR3 has 16 amino acids. Germline CDR1 is LGHNA and CDR2 is YSLEER. V lost 0 bases to trimming and J lost 2 bases, with 13 bases between them. CDR3 nucleotides: TGCGCCAGCAGCCAAGATTTCGGAGGGACGAACTATGGCTACACCTTC. It translates to CASSQDFGGTNYGYTF.

This sequence joins TRBV14 and TRBJ1-1; weak D call: TRBD1 (6 bases). The germline V and J ends were trimmed by 2 bases and 1 base, with 20 bases remaining between them. Germline V gene sequence: CDR1 SGHDN, CDR2 FVKESK. This CDR3 comprises 18 residues. CDR3 nucleotides: TGTGCCAGCAGCCAACCCGCCGGTAGGACAGAGAGGAACACTGAAGCTTTCTTT. Translating it yields CASSQPAGRTERNTEAFF.

Comments on this clone: This sample also contains other DNA sequences that code for the same CDR3. The chain is built from TRBV2 and TRBJ2-1, with a tentative D call TRBD1 (6 bases). Germline CDR1 is SNHLY and CDR2 is FYNNEI. The V end was cut by 6 bases, the J end by 12 bases, with 27 bases between. CDR3 length: 16 amino acids. CDR3 in DNA: TGTGCCAGCAGGGAGCCCGGAACAGGGAGAGTCGAACGGCAGTTCTTC. This encodes CASREPGTGRVERQFF.

The genes are TRBV6-6 and TRBJ2-7, with TRBD1 matching over 7 bases. V lost 6 bases, J lost 0 bases, and 5 bases stayed unmatched. From germline, CDR1 is MNHNY and CDR2 SVGAGI (reference sequence). The CDR3 is 14 residues long. The CDR3 sequence: CASSPTGSSYEQYF. CDR3 nucleotide sequence: TGTGCCAGCAGCCCGACAGGGAGCTCCTACGAGCAGTACTTC.

The chain uses TRBV7-8 and TRBJ1-6; weak D call: TRBD1 (5 bases). The CDR3 is made up of 14 amino acids. Per the germline V gene, CDR1 is SGHVS and CDR2 is FQNEAQ. The ends were cut back, 5 bases at V and 6 bases at J, with 11 bases in the middle. The CDR3 DNA follows: TGTGCCAGCAGCACGGCGGGGGGTAATTCACCCCTCCACTTT. Translating gives CASSTAGGNSPLHF. Filled out from reference TRBV7-8 and TRBJ1-6, the complete variable domain reads GAGVSQSPRYKVAKRGQDVALRCDPISGHVSLFWYQQALGQGPEFLTYFQNEAQLDKSGLPSDRFFAERPEGSVSTLKIQRTQQEDSAVYLCASSTAGGNSPLHFGNGTRLTVT.

The V call is TRBV4-1, the J call TRBJ2-1; a possible D gene is TRBD2 (6 bases). V shed 4 bases and J shed 6 bases, with 16 bases lying between them. The CDR3 is made up of 15 amino acids. The germline gives CDR1 MGHRA, CDR2 YSYEKL. In DNA, the CDR3 is TGCGCCAGCAGCCCTTTCCCCGGACTACTCAATGAGCAGTTCTTC. Translating it yields CASSPFPGLLNEQFF.

The rearrangement uses TRBV30 and TRBJ1-1, with 9 bases aligning to TRBD1. V was pared by 5 bases and J by 4 bases, with 5 bases of the junction left unmatched. Germline lookup yields CDR1 GTSNPN and CDR2 SVGIG (reference sequence). The CDR3 runs to 13 residues. The chain's CDR3 is CAWHGQGLTEAFF. In DNA form, the CDR3 reads TGTGCCTGGCACGGACAGGGGCTCACTGAAGCTTTCTTT.

This clone was counted only a few times. The chain links TRBV5-6 to TRBJ1-2; tentatively, D is TRBD1 (6 bases). Germline CDR1 reads SGHDT; CDR2 reads YYEEEE. V shed 0 bases and J shed 2 bases, with 8 bases lying between them. The CDR3 consists of 14 residues. For the CDR3, the DNA is TGTGCCAGCAGCTTGGGCCAGGGGAACTATGGCTACACCTTC. Protein product: CASSLGQGNYGYTF.

This chain's CDR3 is CASSSGQGESEQYF. CDR3 nucleotide sequence: TGCGCCAGCAGCTCGGGACAGGGGGAATCCGAGCAGTACTTC. V gene TRBV5-1 combines with J gene TRBJ2-7, with 11 bases lining up with TRBD1. J was trimmed by 6 bases and V by 3 bases; bases with no gene match: 5. Germline CDR1 and CDR2: SGHRS and YFSETQ. CDR3 length: 14 residues.

In its sample, this clone was seen a few times. This chain links TRBV10-3 with TRBJ2-3; D may be TRBD2 (7 bases). Germline CDR1 and CDR2: ENHRY and SYGVKD. CDR3 size: 15 residues. The ends were cut back, 4 bases at V and 3 bases at J, with 14 bases in the middle. The CDR3 nucleotides are TGTGCCATCAGTGGGGGAGGGAGGGGGACAGATACGCAGTATTTT. Its protein product is CAISGGGRGTDTQYF.

The gene calls are TRBV28 and TRBJ2-7; D might be TRBD2 (6 bases). Germline CDR1 reads MDHEN; CDR2 reads SYDVKM. Trimming cost V 3 bases and J 3 bases, with 15 bases left between them. CDR3 length: 15 residues. The CDR3 sequence is CASSFWFGEDYEQYF. CDR3 bases: TGTGCCAGCAGTTTTTGGTTTGGGGAGGACTACGAGCAGTACTTC.

A note on this clone: The CDR3 does not close with the conserved phenylalanine or tryptophan, likely indicating a read error. The chain joins TRBV28 to TRBJ1-2, with a tentative D call TRBD1 (6 bases). The germline CDR1 and CDR2 sequences are MDHEN and SYDVKM. CDR3 size: 14 residues. Trimming removed 5 bases at V and 6 bases at J, with 16 bases between. The DNA for the CDR3 is TGTGCCAGCAGTAGCTCCCCAGGGGTCCATGGCTACACCCTC. As protein: CASSSSPGVHGYTL.

CDR3 in amino acids: CASRQTTENYGYTF. Written as DNA, the CDR3 is TGTGCCAGCAGACAGACCACAGAAAACTATGGCTACACCTTC. This chain uses TRBV6-5 with TRBJ1-2; D unclear. CDR3 size: 14 residues. The germline V gene encodes CDR1 MNHEY and CDR2 SVGAGI. V was clipped by 6 bases and J by 2 bases, with 13 bases between them.

The V and J genes are TRBV7-9 and TRBJ2-3; tentative D call: TRBD2 (6 bases). The CDR3 is 16 residues long. V lost 1 base and J lost 4, with 15 bases in between. Germline lookup yields CDR1 SEHNR and CDR2 FQNEAQ (reference sequence). The CDR3 nucleotides read TGTGCCAGCAGCTTAGGTCCGCGGGATTGGGCAGATACGCAGTATTTT. Translation: CASSLGPRDWADTQYF.

The rearrangement links TRBV6-4 to TRBJ2-2; TRBD2 agrees at 9 bases. Germline V gene lookup returns CDR1 MRHNA and CDR2 SNTAGT. V was pared by 6 bases and J by 4 bases, with 3 bases of the junction left unmatched. This CDR3 spans 14 amino acids. Written as DNA, the CDR3 is TGTGCCAGCAGCCCTAGCGGGGCCACCGGGGAGCTGTTTTTT. Its translation: CASSPSGATGELFF.

The V gene is TRBV30, the J gene TRBJ1-3; possible D gene TRBD1, 5 bases. The CDR3 spans 20 residues. Germline assignment: CDR1 GTSNPN and CDR2 SVGIG (reference sequence). Trimming took 0 bases from V and 1 from J, leaving 25 bases between them. The CDR3 reads CAWSVRLCSRVLQSGNTIYF. CDR3 DNA sequence: TGTGCCTGGAGTGTAAGATTGTGTAGCAGGGTGTTGCAATCTGGAAACACCATATATTTT. The complete variable domain, with remaining parts taken from reference TRBV30 and TRBJ1-3, reads SQTIHQWPATLVQPVGSPLSLECTVEGTSNPNLYWYRQAAGRGLQLLFYSVGIGQISSEVPQNLSASRPQDRQFILSSKKLLLSDSGFYLCAWSVRLCSRVLQSGNTIYFGEGSWLTVV.

The chain links TRBV7-9 to TRBJ2-3, with D possibly matching TRBD1 (6 bases). CDR1 is SEHNR and CDR2 is FQNEAQ in the germline V gene (reference sequence). CDR3 length equals 12 residues. The ends were cut back, 4 bases at V and 6 bases at J, with 8 bases in the middle. CDR3 coding DNA: TGTGCCAGCAGCTCAGGGGTGGATACGCAGTATTTT. Translation: CASSSGVDTQYF.

V is TRBV18 and J is TRBJ2-7; 7 bases fit TRBD2. The CDR3 spans 15 residues. Trimming took 6 bases from V and 2 from J; bases not matched to a gene: 10. In germline, CDR1 is KGHSH, CDR2 LQKENI. The DNA for the CDR3 is TGTGCCAGCTCGCCCGGACTAGTTCTGCCCTACGAGCAGTACTTC. The encoded protein is CASSPGLVLPYEQYF.

The chain joins TRBV11-3 to TRBJ1-6; 7 bases match TRBD1. Germline trimming cut 0 bases from V and 8 bases from J; bases unmatched to any gene: 4. The germline CDR1 and CDR2 sequences are SGHNT and YENEEA. CDR3 size: 15 residues. In DNA form, the CDR3 reads TGTGCCAGCAGCTTAGACGGACAGGCGTATTCACCCCTCCACTTT. Its translation: CASSLDGQAYSPLHF.